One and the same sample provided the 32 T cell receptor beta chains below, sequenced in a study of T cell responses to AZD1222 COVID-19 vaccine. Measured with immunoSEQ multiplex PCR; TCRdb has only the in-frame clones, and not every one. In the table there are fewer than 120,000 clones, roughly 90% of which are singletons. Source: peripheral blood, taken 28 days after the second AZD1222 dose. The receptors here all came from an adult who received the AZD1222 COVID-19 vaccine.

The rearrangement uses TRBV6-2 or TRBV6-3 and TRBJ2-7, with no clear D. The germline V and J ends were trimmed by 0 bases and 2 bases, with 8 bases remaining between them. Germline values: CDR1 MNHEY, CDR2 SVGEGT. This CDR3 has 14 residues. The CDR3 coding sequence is TGTGCCAGCAGTTACTCCCGGGCCCCCTACGAGCAGTACTTC. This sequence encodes CASSYSRAPYEQYF.

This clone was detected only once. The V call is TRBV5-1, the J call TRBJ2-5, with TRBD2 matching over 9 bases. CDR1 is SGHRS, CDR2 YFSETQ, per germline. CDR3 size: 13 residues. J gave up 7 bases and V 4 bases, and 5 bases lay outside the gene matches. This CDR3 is CASSQTSGGTQYF. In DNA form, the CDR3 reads TGCGCCAGCAGCCAGACTAGCGGAGGGACCCAGTACTTC.

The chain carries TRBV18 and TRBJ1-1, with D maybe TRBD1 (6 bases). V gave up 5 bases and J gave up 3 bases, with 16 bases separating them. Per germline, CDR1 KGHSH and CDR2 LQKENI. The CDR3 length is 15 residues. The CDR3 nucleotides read TGTGCCAGCTCAGATGGAACAGGGTTTGACACTGAAGCTTTCTTT. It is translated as CASSDGTGFDTEAFF.

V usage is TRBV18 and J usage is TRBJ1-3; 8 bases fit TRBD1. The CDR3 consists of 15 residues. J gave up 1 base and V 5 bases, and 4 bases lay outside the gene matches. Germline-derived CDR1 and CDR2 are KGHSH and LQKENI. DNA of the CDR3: TGTGCCAGCTCAAATCAGGGGGCTTCTGGAAACACCATATATTTT. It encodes CASSNQGASGNTIYF.

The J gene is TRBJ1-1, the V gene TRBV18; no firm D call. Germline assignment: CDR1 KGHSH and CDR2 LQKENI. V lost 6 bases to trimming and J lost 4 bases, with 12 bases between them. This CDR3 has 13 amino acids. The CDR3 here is CASSGGLGTEAFF. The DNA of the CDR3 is TGTGCCAGCTCGGGCGGGTTAGGCACTGAAGCTTTCTTT.

The CDR3 is CASSQDLAAEVNQPQHF. CDR3 nucleotide sequence: TGCGCCAGCAGCCAAGATTTGGCAGCGGAGGTCAATCAGCCCCAGCATTTT. J is TRBJ1-5 and V is TRBV4-3; D gene uncertain. From germline, CDR1 is LGHNA and CDR2 YSLEER. V lost 0 bases, J lost 3 bases, and 15 bases lay in between. The length of the CDR3 is 17 residues.

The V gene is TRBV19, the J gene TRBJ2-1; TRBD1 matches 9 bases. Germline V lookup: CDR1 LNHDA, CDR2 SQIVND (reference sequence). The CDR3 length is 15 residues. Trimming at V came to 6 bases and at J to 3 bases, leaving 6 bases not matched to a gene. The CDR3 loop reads CASRTGTGFYNEQFF. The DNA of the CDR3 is TGTGCCAGTAGGACCGGGACAGGGTTCTACAATGAGCAGTTCTTC.

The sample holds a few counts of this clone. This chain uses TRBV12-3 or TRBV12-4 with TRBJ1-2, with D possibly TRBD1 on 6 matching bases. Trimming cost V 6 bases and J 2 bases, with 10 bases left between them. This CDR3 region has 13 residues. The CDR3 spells CASRNQGNYGYTF. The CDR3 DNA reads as TGTGCCAGCAGGAACCAGGGGAACTATGGCTACACCTTC.

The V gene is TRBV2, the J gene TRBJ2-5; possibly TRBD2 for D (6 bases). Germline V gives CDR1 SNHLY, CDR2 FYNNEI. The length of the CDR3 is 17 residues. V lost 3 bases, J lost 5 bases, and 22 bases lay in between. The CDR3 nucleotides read TGTGCCAGCAGTGACGGCCGAGGAGGGCCCCTTTCCGAGACCCAGTACTTC. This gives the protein CASSDGRGGPLSETQYF.

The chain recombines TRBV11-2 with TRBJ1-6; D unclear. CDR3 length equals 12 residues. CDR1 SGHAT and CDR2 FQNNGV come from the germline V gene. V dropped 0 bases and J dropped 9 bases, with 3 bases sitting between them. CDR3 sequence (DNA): TGTGCCAGCAGCTTAGATTTTTCACCCCTCCACTTT. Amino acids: CASSLDFSPLHF.

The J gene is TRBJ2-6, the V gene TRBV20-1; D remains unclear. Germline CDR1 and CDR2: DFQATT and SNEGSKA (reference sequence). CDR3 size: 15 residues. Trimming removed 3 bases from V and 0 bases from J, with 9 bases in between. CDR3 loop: CSASLLISGANVLTF. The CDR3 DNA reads TGCAGTGCTAGTTTGCTGATCTCTGGGGCCAACGTCCTGACTTTC.

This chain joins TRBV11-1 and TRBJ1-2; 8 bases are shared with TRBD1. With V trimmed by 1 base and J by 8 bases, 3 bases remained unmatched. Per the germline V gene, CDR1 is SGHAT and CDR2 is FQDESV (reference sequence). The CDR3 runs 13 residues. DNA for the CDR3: TGTGCCAGCAGCTTAGGCGGACAGGGAGGCTACACCTTC. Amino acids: CASSLGGQGGYTF.

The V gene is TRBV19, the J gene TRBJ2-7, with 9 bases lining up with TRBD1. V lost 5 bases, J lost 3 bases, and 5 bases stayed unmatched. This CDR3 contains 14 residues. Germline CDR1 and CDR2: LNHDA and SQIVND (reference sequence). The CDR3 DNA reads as TGTGCCAGTAGTCCGCGGACAGGGGACTACGAGCAGTACTTC. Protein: CASSPRTGDYEQYF.

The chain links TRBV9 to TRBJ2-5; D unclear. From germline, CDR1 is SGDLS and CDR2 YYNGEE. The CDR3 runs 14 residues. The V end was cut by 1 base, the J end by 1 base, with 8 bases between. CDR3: CASSVSTIQETQYF. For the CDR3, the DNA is TGTGCCAGCAGCGTAAGCACCATCCAAGAGACCCAGTACTTC.

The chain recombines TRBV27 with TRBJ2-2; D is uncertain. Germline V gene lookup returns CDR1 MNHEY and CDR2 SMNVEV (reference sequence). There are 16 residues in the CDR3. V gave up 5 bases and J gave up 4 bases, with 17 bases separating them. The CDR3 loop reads CASSPPLGWATGELFF. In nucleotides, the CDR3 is TGTGCCAGCAGTCCCCCCCTCGGGTGGGCCACCGGGGAGCTGTTTTTT.

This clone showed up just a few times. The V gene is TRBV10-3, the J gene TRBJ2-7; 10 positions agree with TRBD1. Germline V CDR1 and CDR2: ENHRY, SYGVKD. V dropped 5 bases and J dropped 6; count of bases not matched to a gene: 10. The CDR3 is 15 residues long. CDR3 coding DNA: TGTGCCATCAGTTTCGGGGGAGGGGACAGGGGCGAGCAGTACTTC. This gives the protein CAISFGGGDRGEQYF.

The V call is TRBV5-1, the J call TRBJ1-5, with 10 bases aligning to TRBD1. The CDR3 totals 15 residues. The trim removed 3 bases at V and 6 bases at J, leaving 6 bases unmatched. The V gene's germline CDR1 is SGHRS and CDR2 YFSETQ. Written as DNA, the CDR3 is TGCGCCAGCAGCTCAGGGACAGGGGATGGTCAGCCCCAGCATTTT. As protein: CASSSGTGDGQPQHF.

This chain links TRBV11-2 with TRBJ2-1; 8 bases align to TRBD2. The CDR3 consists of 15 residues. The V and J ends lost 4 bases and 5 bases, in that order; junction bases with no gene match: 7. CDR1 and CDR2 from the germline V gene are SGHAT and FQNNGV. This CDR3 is CASSYPGTRDNEQFF. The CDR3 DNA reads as TGTGCCAGCAGCTACCCCGGGACTAGGGACAATGAGCAGTTCTTC.

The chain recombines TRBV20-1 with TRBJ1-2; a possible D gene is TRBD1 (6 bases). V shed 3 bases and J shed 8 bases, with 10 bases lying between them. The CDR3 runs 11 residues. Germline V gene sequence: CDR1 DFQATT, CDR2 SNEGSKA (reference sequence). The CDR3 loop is CSASLDRGYTF. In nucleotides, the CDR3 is TGCAGTGCTAGTTTGGACAGAGGCTACACCTTC.

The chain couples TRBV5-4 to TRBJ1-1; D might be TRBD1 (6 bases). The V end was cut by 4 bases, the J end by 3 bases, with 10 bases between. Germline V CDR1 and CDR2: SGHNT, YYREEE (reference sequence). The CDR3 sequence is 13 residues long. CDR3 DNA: TGTGCCAGCAGCACAGGGTGGGACACTGAAGCTTTCTTT. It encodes CASSTGWDTEAFF.

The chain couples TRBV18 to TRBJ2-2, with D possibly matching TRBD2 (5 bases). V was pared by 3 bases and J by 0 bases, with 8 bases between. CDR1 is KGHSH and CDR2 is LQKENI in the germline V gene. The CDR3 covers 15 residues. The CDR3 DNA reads TGTGCCAGCTCACCGGACTCCGCGAACACCGGGGAGCTGTTTTTT. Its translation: CASSPDSANTGELFF. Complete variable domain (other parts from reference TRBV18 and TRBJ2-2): NAGVMQNPRHLVRRRGQEARLRCSPMKGHSHVYWYRQLPEEGLKFMVYLQKENIIDESGMPKERFSAEFPKEGPSILRIQQVVRGDSAAYFCASSPDSANTGELFFGEGSRLTVL.

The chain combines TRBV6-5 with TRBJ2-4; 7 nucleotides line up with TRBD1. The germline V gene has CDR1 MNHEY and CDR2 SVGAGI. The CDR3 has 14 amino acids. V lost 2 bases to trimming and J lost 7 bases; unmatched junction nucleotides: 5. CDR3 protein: CASSYVGGGNIQYF. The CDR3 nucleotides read TGTGCCAGCAGTTACGTAGGGGGCGGTAACATTCAGTACTTC.

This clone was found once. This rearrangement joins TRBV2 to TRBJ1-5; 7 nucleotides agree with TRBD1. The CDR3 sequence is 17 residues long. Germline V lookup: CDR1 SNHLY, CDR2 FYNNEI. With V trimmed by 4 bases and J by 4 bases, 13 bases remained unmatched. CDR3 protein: CASSGTIWTGRNQPQHF. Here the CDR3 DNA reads TGTGCCAGCAGTGGAACTATCTGGACAGGTCGTAATCAGCCCCAGCATTTT.

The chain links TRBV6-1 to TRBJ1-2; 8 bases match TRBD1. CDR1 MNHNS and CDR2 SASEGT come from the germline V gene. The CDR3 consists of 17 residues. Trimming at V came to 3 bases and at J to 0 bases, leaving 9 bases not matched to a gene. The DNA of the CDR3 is TGTGCCAGCAGTGACCGGGACAGGAGATATTCTAACTATGGCTACACCTTC. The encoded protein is CASSDRDRRYSNYGYTF.

CDR3 residues: CASSLVLEGAGFTGELFF. The CDR3 DNA follows: TGCGCCAGCAGCTTGGTACTTGAGGGGGCCGGTTTCACCGGGGAGCTGTTTTTT. The chain joins TRBV5-1 to TRBJ2-2; 7 bases are shared with TRBD1. Trimming at V came to 0 bases and at J to 4 bases, leaving 12 bases not matched to a gene. Germline CDR1 and CDR2: SGHRS and YFSETQ. The CDR3 is 18 residues long. Together with reference TRBV5-1 and TRBJ2-2, the CDR3 gives the full variable domain: KAGVTQTPRYLIKTRGQQVTLSCSPISGHRSVSWYQQTPGQGLQFLFEYFSETQRNKGNFPGRFSGRQFSNSRSEMNVSTLELGDSALYLCASSLVLEGAGFTGELFFGEGSRLTVL.

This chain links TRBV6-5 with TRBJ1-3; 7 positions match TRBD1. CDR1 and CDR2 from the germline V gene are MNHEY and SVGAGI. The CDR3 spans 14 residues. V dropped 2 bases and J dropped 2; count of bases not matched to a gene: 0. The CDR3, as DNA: TGTGCCAGCAGTTACCAGGGGGCTGGAAACACCATATATTTT. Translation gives CASSYQGAGNTIYF.

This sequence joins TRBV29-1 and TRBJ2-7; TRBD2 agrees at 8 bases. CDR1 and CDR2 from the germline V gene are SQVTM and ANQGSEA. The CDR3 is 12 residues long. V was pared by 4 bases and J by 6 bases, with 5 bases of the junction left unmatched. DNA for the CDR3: TGCAGCGTTGTGCTTCGGGGGGGCGAGCAGTACTTC. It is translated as CSVVLRGGEQYF.

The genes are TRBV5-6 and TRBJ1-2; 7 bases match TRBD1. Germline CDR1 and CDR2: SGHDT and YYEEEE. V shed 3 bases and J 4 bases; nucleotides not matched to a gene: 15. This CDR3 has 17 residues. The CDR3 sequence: CASSYIRGTVQPYGYTF. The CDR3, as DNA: TGTGCCAGCAGCTACATTCGGGGGACAGTGCAACCCTATGGCTACACCTTC.

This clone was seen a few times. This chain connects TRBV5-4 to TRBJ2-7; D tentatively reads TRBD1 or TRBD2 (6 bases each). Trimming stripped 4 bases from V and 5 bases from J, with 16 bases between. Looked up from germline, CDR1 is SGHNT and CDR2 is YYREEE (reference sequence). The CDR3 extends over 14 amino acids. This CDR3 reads CASSAWGAVDEQYF. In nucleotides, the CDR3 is TGTGCCAGCAGCGCCTGGGGGGCAGTGGACGAGCAGTACTTC.

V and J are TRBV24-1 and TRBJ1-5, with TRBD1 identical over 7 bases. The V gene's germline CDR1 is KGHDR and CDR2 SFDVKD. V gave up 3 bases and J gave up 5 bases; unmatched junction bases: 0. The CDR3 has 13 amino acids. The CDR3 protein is CATSDTGDQPQHF. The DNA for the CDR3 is TGTGCCACCAGTGATACAGGGGATCAGCCCCAGCATTTT.

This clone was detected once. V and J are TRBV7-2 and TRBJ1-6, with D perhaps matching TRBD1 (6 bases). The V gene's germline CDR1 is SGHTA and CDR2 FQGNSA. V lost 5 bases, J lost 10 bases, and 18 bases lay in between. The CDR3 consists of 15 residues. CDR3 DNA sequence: TGTGCCAGCAGCGCCGGACAGCTTGGTTGGTCACCCCTCCACTTT. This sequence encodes CASSAGQLGWSPLHF. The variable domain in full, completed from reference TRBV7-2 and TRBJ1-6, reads GAGVSQSPSNKVTEKGKDVELRCDPISGHTALYWYRQSLGQGLEFLIYFQGNSAPDKSGLPSDRFSAERTGGSVSTLTIQRTQQEDSAVYLCASSAGQLGWSPLHFGNGTRLTVT.

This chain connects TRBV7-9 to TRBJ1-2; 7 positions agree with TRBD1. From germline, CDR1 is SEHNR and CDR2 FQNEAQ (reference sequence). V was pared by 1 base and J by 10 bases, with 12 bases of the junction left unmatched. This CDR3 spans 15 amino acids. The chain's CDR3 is CASSLGSQGIHAYTF. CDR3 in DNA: TGTGCCAGCAGCTTAGGGTCACAGGGGATACATGCCTACACCTTC.